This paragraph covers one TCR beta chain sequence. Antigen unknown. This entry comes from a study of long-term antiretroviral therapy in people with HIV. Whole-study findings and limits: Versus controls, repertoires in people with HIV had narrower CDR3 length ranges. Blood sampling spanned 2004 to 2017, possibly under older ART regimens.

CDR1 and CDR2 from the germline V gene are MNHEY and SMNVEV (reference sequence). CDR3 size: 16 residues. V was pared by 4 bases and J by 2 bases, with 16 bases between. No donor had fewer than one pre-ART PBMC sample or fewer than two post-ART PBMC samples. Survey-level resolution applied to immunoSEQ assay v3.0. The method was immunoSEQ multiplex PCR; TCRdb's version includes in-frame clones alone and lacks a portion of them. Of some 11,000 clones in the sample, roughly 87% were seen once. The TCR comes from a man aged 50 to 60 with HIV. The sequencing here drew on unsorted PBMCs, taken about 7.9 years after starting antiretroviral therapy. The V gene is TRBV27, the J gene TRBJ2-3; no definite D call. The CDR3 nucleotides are TGTGCCAGCAGTTCGTTCGGACCGCCGTCCACAGATACGCAGTATTTT. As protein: CASSSFGPPSTDTQYF.